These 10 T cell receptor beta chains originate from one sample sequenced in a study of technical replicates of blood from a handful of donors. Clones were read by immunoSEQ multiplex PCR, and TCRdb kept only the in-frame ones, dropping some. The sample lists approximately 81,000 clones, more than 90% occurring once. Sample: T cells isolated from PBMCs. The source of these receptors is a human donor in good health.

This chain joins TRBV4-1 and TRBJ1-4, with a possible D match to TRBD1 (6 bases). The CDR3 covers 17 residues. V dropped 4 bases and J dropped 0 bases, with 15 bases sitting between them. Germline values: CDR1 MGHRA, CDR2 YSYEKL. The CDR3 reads CASSPDRWLSTNEKLFF. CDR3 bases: TGCGCCAGCAGCCCTGACAGGTGGCTTTCAACTAATGAAAAACTGTTTTTT.

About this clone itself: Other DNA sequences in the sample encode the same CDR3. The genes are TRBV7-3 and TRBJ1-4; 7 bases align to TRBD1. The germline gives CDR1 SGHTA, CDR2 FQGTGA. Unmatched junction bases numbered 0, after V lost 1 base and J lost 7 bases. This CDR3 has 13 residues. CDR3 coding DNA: TGTGCCAGCAGCTTAAACAGGGGTGAAAAACTGTTTTTT. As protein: CASSLNRGEKLFF. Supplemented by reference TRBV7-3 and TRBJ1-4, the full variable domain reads GAGVSQTPSNKVTEKGKYVELRCDPISGHTALYWYRQSLGQGPEFLIYFQGTGAADDSGLPNDRFFAVRPEGSVSTLKIQRTERGDSAVYLCASSLNRGEKLFFGSGTQLSVL.

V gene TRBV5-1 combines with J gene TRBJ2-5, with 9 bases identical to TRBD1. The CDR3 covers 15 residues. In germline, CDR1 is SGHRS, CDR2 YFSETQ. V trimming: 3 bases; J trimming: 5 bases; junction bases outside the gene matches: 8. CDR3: CASSYEQGALETQYF. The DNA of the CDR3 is TGCGCCAGCAGCTATGAACAGGGGGCTTTGGAGACCCAGTACTTC.

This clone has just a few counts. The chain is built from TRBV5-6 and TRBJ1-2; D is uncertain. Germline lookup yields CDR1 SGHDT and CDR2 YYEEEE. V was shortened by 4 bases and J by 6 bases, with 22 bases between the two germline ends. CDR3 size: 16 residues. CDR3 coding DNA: TGTGCCAGCAGCCCGACTTCGAGCCTTAAGACGGATGGCTACACCTTC. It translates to CASSPTSSLKTDGYTF.

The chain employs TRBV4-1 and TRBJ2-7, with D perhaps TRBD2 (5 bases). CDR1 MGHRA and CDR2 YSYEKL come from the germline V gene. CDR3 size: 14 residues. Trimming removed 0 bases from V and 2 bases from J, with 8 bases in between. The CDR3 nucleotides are TGCGCCAGCAGCCAAGAAGGGAGCGCCTACGAGCAGTACTTC. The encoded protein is CASSQEGSAYEQYF.

CDR3 DNA: TGTGCCAGCAGTGAAACCATGACTAGCGGGAGGCCCCAAGAGACCCAGTACTTC. Amino acid sequence: CASSETMTSGRPQETQYF. This rearrangement joins TRBV6-1 to TRBJ2-5; 13 nucleotides agree with TRBD2. This CDR3 spans 18 amino acids. The germline CDR1 and CDR2 sequences are MNHNS and SASEGT. V trimming: 2 bases; J trimming: 1 base; junction bases outside the gene matches: 7.

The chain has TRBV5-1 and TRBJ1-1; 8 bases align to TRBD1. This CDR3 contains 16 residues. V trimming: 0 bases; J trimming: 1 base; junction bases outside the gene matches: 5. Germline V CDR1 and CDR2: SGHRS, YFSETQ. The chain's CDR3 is CASSLDAGTGNTEAFF. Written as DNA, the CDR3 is TGCGCCAGCAGCTTGGATGCAGGGACAGGGAACACTGAAGCTTTCTTT.

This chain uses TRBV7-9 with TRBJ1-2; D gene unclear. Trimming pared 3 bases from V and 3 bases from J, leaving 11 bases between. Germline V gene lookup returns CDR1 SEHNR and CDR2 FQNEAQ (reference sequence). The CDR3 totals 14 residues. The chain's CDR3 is CASSFVESYYGYTF. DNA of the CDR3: TGTGCCAGCAGCTTTGTGGAGAGCTACTATGGCTACACCTTC.

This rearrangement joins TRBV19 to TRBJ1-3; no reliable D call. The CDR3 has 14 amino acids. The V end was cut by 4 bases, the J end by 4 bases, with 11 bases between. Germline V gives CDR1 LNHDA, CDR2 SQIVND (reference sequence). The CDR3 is CASSSGGLGNTIYF. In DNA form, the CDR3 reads TGTGCCAGTAGTAGTGGAGGGTTGGGAAACACCATATATTTT.

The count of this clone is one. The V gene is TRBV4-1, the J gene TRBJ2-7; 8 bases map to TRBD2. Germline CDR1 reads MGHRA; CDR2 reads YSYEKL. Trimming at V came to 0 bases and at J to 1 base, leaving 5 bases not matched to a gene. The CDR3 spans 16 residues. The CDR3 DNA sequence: TGCGCCAGCAGCCAAGAAGTCACTAGCGGTTCCTACGAGCAGTACTTC. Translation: CASSQEVTSGSYEQYF.